This TCR beta chain was captured in a study of regulatory dendritic cells for organ transplantation. CD4+ or CD8+ T cells were sorted as naive CD45RA+ or memory CD45RO+. Sequencing used immunoSEQ multiplex PCR; TCRdb keeps in-frame clones, though not all of them. Among roughly 28,000 clones listed, 82% were seen once. The clonotype was recovered from a human donor in good health. The specimen sequenced was naive CD4+ T cells from blood. Subset meaning: CD45RA+ naive T cells.

CDR3 sequence (DNA): TGTGCCAGCCAGTGGGCTCCTAATTCACCCCTCCACTTT. It is translated as CASQWAPNSPLHF. The rearrangement links TRBV11-2 to TRBJ1-6; D unclear. Germline V gene sequence: CDR1 SGHAT, CDR2 FQNNGV. This CDR3 contains 13 residues. V lost 8 bases, J lost 6 bases, and 11 bases lay in between. The complete variable domain, with remaining parts taken from reference TRBV11-2 and TRBJ1-6, reads EAGVAQSPRYKIIEKRQSVAFWCNPISGHATLYWYQQILGQGPKLLIQFQNNGVVDDSQLPKDRFSAERLKGVDSTLKIQPAKLEDSAVYLCASQWAPNSPLHFGNGTRLTVT.